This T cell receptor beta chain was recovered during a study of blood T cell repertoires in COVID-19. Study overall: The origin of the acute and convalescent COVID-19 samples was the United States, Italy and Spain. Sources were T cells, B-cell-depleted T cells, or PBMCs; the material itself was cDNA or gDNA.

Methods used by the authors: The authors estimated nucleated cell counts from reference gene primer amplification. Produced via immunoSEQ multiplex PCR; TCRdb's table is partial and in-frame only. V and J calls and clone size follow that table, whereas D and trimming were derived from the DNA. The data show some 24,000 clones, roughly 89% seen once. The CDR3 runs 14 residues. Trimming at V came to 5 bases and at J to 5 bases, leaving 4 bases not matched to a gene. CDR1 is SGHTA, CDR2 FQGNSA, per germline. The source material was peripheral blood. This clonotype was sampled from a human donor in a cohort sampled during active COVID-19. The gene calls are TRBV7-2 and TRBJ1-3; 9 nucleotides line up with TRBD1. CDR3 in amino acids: CASSGGTGRNTIYF. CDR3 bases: TGTGCCAGCAGCGGAGGGACAGGGCGAAACACCATATATTTT. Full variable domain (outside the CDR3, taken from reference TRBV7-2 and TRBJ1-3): GAGVSQSPSNKVTEKGKDVELRCDPISGHTALYWYRQSLGQGLEFLIYFQGNSAPDKSGLPSDRFSAERTGGSVSTLTIQRTQQEDSAVYLCASSGGTGRNTIYFGEGSWLTVV.